These T cell receptor beta chains were read from a single sample in a study of metastatic and nonmetastatic thyroid tumors. TCRdb reanalyzed the PCR reads via MiXCR. Here the sample spans around 41,000 clones, 28% being singletons. The material sequenced was blood. The receptors were sampled from a male donor with papillary thyroid cancer or a benign thyroid nodule (not recorded which). Some clones in this sample may be carry-over from other donors' samples. The CDR3 runs from the conserved cysteine through the conserved F or W. The D gene is left open where the match is weak. The size field is filled for only some rows; it gives once, few, many or a size class.

clone size	V gene	J gene	D gene	CDR3 protein	CDR3 DNA
many	TRBV19	TRBJ2-1	NA	CASDDPGSYNEQFF	TGTGCCAGTGATGACCCGGGCTCCTACAATGAGCAGTTCTTC
NA	TRBV18	TRBJ2-1	NA	CASSPLAQPYNEQFF	TGTGCCAGCTCACCACTGGCACAGCCTTACAATGAGCAGTTCTTC
many	TRBV27	TRBJ2-1	NA	CASSLRPTSRPYNEQFF	TGTGCCAGCAGTTTGCGGCCTACTAGCCGGCCCTACAATGAGCAGTTCTTC
many	TRBV28	TRBJ1-5	NA	CASSWGNNQPQHF	TGTGCCAGTTCGTGGGGGAACAATCAGCCCCAGCATTTT
few	TRBV6-1	TRBJ2-7	NA	CASSDWSVYEQYF	TGTGCCAGCAGTGACTGGAGTGTGTACGAGCAGTACTTC
few	TRBV30	TRBJ1-5	TRBD1	CAWGQGYQPQHF	TGTGCCTGGGGACAGGGGTATCAGCCCCAGCATTTT
once	TRBV20-1	TRBJ2-7	TRBD2	CSASRREGHIYLSSYEQYF	TGCAGTGCTAGCAGGCGGGAGGGTCATATTTATCTGAGCTCCTACGAGCAGTACTTC
NA	TRBV5-1	TRBJ2-7	TRBD2	CASSFRPVGAGDEPYEQYF	TGCGCCAGCAGCTTTCGGCCGGTGGGTGCGGGAGATGAGCCCTACGAGCAGTACTTC
NA	TRBV6-1	TRBJ1-1	NA	CASSLWGCTEASF	TGTGCCAGCAGTCTCTGGGGTTGTACTGAAGCTTCCTTT
many	TRBV2	TRBJ1-4	NA	CASRGQSEKLFF	TGTGCCAGCAGAGGACAGTCTGAAAAACTGTTTTTT
few	TRBV6-5	TRBJ1-2	TRBD1	CASSFRQGVYGYTF	TGTGCCAGCAGTTTCCGACAGGGAGTCTATGGCTACACCTTC
few	TRBV20-1	TRBJ1-4	TRBD1	CSARGEGQLVTNEKLFF	TGCAGTGCTAGAGGGGAGGGACAGTTGGTGACTAATGAAAAACTGTTTTTT
NA	TRBV19	TRBJ2-1	TRBD2	CASSRSGGDDYNEHFF	TGTGCTAGTAGTAGGAGCGGGGGGGATGACTACAATGAGCATTTCTTC
NA	TRBV5-1	TRBJ1-4	NA	CAISPRATNEKLFF	TGCGCCATCAGCCCCCGTGCCACTAATGAAAAACTGTTTTTT
NA	TRBV3-1	TRBJ2-7	TRBD2	CASSQVLGTSGSTYEQYF	TGTGCCAGCAGCCAAGTCCTAGGGACTAGCGGGTCGACCTACGAGCAGTACTTC
many	TRBV5-4	TRBJ2-3	TRBD2	CASRSTGTSLGDTQYF	TGTGCCAGCAGGTCAACCGGGACTAGCCTAGGAGATACGCAGTATTTT
few	TRBV6-5	TRBJ2-6	NA	CASSSHRGVSSGANVLTF	TGTGCCAGCAGTTCCCACCGAGGGGTAAGCTCTGGGGCCAACGTCCTGACTTTC
few	TRBV27	TRBJ2-7	NA	CASIPSWAGSNEQYF	TGTGCCAGCATTCCCTCTTGGGCAGGGAGTAACGAGCAGTACTTC
few	TRBV6-5	TRBJ1-1	NA	CASSYSKFIPEAFF	TGTGCCAGCAGTTACTCGAAGTTTATCCCTGAAGCTTTCTTT
many	TRBV10-3	TRBJ2-3	NA	CAISGNRAYSTDTQYF	TGTGCCATCAGTGGTAACAGGGCCTATAGCACAGATACGCAGTATTTT
medium-sized	TRBV11-2	TRBJ2-7	TRBD2	CASSSRTSGSYEQYF	TGTGCCAGCAGCTCCCGGACTAGCGGTTCCTACGAGCAGTACTTC
NA	TRBV12-3/TRBV12-4	TRBJ1-1	NA	CASSLGMNTEAFF	TGTGCCAGCAGTTTAGGGATGAACACTGAAGCTTTCTTT
many	TRBV2	TRBJ2-7	TRBD1	CASILGQGALKYEQYF	TGTGCCAGCATCCTAGGGCAGGGGGCGCTGAAATACGAGCAGTACTTC
many	TRBV11-1	TRBJ1-1	TRBD1	CASRYRQGLNTEAFF	TGTGCCAGCAGATATCGACAGGGGTTGAACACTGAAGCTTTCTTT
NA	TRBV3-1	TRBJ1-1	NA	CASCQVSHLFVAFF	TGTGCCAGCTGCCAAGTAAGTCACCTATTTGTAGCTTTCTTT
NA	TRBV5-1	TRBJ1-2	NA	CASGATGNNYGYTF	TGCGCCAGCGGAGCGACAGGCAATAACTATGGCTACACCTTC
few	TRBV6-5	TRBJ1-5	NA	CASSSLAARCGNQPQHF	TGTGCCAGCAGTTCTCTGGCCGCACGGTGTGGCAATCAGCCCCAGCATTTT
few	TRBV6-2/TRBV6-3	TRBJ1-6	TRBD1	CASRRGGKGNSPLHF	TGTGCCAGCAGAAGAGGGGGCAAAGGCAATTCACCCCTCCACTTT
once	TRBV4-1	TRBJ2-5	NA	CASSQDRIGLTQYF	TGCGCCAGCAGCCAAGACCGCATTGGGTTGACCCAGTACTTC
many	TRBV19	TRBJ1-1	NA	CASSPTHDRQAFF	TGTGCCAGTAGTCCGACTCATGACAGGCAAGCTTTCTTT
many	TRBV12-3/TRBV12-4	TRBJ2-2	NA	CASSTRSTGELFF	TGTGCCAGCAGCACCAGGTCCACCGGGGAGCTGTTTTTT
medium-sized	TRBV30	TRBJ1-3	NA	CAWERLNGNTIYF	TGTGCCTGGGAGAGACTAAATGGAAACACCATATATTTT
many	TRBV19	TRBJ1-1	NA	CASRGGGVTEAFF	TGTGCCAGTAGGGGGGGAGGCGTCACTGAAGCTTTCTTT
NA	TRBV5-1	TRBJ2-2	NA	CASSLVARELFF	TGCGCCAGCAGCTTGGTCGCGAGGGAGCTGTTTTTT
NA	TRBV11-2	TRBJ1-5	NA	CPSSLGWPGWPQHF	TGTCCCAGCAGCTTAGGATGGCCTGGGTGGCCCCAGCATTTT
medium-sized	TRBV20-1	TRBJ1-1	TRBD1	CSARDRIKGASTEAFF	TGCAGTGCTAGAGATCGAATAAAGGGGGCTAGCACTGAAGCTTTCTTT
NA	TRBV18	TRBJ1-1	NA	CASSMPRGLGTEAFF	TGTGCCAGCTCCATGCCGCGGGGGTTGGGCACTGAAGCTTTCTTT
many	TRBV6-1	TRBJ2-5	NA	CASSGSRGTQYF	TGTGCCAGCAGCGGTTCACGGGGGACCCAGTACTTC
few	TRBV28	TRBJ2-1	NA	CASSSLTFNEQFF	TGTGCCAGCAGTTCGCTAACCTTCAATGAGCAGTTCTTC
few	TRBV11-2	TRBJ1-4	NA	CASSFSGISSNEKLFF	TGTGCCAGCAGCTTTTCCGGGATTTCTTCTAATGAAAAACTGTTTTTT
few	TRBV19	TRBJ1-3	NA	CASSILRGPGNTIYF	TGTGCCAGTAGTATACTCCGGGGTCCAGGAAACACCATATATTTT
many	TRBV5-1	TRBJ2-2	TRBD1	CASSLQGQENTGELFF	TGCGCCAGCAGCTTGCAGGGACAGGAGAACACCGGGGAGCTGTTTTTT
many	TRBV4-2	TRBJ2-7	TRBD2	CASSHGGLAGGPGGVEQYF	TGTGCCAGCAGCCATGGGGGACTAGCGGGAGGTCCAGGGGGGGTCGAGCAGTACTTC
NA	TRBV30	TRBJ1-2	NA	CAWSGTGGWDGYTF	TGTGCCTGGAGTGGCACGGGGGGATGGGATGGCTACACCTTC
NA	TRBV12-3/TRBV12-4	TRBJ2-2	NA	CASSPVGSNTGELFF	TGTGCCAGCAGTCCAGTGGGGTCGAACACCGGTGAGCTGTTTTTT
few	TRBV11-1	TRBJ2-1	NA	CASSLGQSSYNEQFF	TGTGCCAGCAGCTTAGGGCAGAGCTCCTACAATGAGCAGTTCTTC